This T cell receptor (beta chain) was identified during a study of OX40 agonist ivuxolimab in advanced cancers. Across the study: Past anti-PD-1, anti-PD-L1 or anti-CTLA-4 therapy was accepted, and 40% had received some.

With V trimmed by 5 bases and J by 3 bases, 13 bases remained unmatched. Germline-derived CDR1 and CDR2 are MDHEN and SYDVKM. The CDR3 length is 17 residues. Repertoires were generated with immunoSEQ multiplex PCR, while TCRdb's copy carries only in-frame clones and drops some. The sample consists of 100,000 to 150,000 clones, 85% to 95% of them appearing once. The chain links TRBV28 to TRBJ1-5; 7 nucleotides line up with TRBD1. This clonotype originated in an adult with an advanced solid tumor such as melanoma, head and neck, liver or kidney cancer. The sequencing used CD4+ or CD8+ T cells sorted from blood, collected in a trial of the OX40 agonist ivuxolimab. The CDR3 region is CASSPSRGGIFNQPQHF. The DNA of the CDR3 is TGTGCCAGCAGTCCCTCCAGGGGGGGCATTTTCAATCAGCCCCAGCATTTT.